Following are 22 T cell receptor beta chains from one sample sequenced in a study of OX40 agonist ivuxolimab in advanced cancers. TCRdb's copy holds only in-frame clones and misses some; the assay was immunoSEQ multiplex PCR. The table records 30,000 to 40,000 clones, about three quarters of them present only once. The sample in question was CD4+ or CD8+ T cells sorted from blood, obtained in a trial of the OX40 agonist ivuxolimab. The receptors shown here come from an adult with an advanced solid tumor such as melanoma, head and neck, liver or kidney cancer.

The genes are TRBV18 and TRBJ2-1, with D maybe TRBD2 (5 bases). Germline values: CDR1 KGHSH, CDR2 LQKENI. This CDR3 region has 17 residues. Trimming took 0 bases from V and 0 from J, leaving 12 bases between them. CDR3 nucleotide sequence: TGTGCCAGCTCACCACCGGTTGCGGGTAGCTCCTACAATGAGCAGTTCTTC. Translated, it gives CASSPPVAGSSYNEQFF.

The chain recombines TRBV2 with TRBJ1-4; D is possibly TRBD1 (6 bases). This CDR3 has 14 residues. V was clipped by 6 bases and J by 8 bases, with 16 bases between them. Germline V gene data show CDR1 as SNHLY and CDR2 as FYNNEI. In nucleotides, the CDR3 is TGTGCCAGCAGCCCCGGGACACCTACCGAAAAACTGTTTTTT. Its translation: CASSPGTPTEKLFF.

CDR3 bases: TGTGCCAGCAGTCTAGGACAGTTCCGGAACGAGCAGTACTTC. Its translation is CASSLGQFRNEQYF. The chain couples TRBV13 to TRBJ2-7; D perhaps matches TRBD1 (6 bases). The CDR3 sequence is 14 residues long. Germline CDR1 PRHDT, CDR2 FYEKMQ (reference sequence). The ends were cut back, 6 bases at V and 5 bases at J, with 17 bases in the middle.

CDR3 residues: CASSEGTSGTEAFF. In DNA form, the CDR3 reads TGCGCCAGCAGTGAGGGGACAAGCGGGACTGAAGCTTTCTTT. V and J are TRBV10-2 and TRBJ1-1, with D possibly matching TRBD1 (6 bases). Trimming removed 2 bases at V and 5 bases at J, with 12 bases between. CDR1 is WSHSY and CDR2 is SAAADI in the germline V gene. This CDR3 comprises 14 residues.

The chain recombines TRBV29-1 with TRBJ1-1; D remains unclear. The CDR3 has 13 residues. Trimming pared 4 bases from V and 1 base from J, leaving 10 bases between. The germline gives CDR1 SQVTM, CDR2 ANQGSEA. This chain's CDR3 is CSVAQDGNTEAFF. CDR3 DNA sequence: TGCAGCGTTGCCCAAGACGGGAACACTGAAGCTTTCTTT. Filled out from reference TRBV29-1 and TRBJ1-1, the complete variable domain reads SAVISQKPSRDICQRGTSLTIQCQVDSQVTMMFWYRQQPGQSLTLIATANQGSEATYESGFVIDKFPISRPNLTFSTLTVSNMSPEDSSIYLCSVAQDGNTEAFFGQGTRLTVV.

This rearrangement joins TRBV29-1 to TRBJ1-3; the D gene is possibly TRBD1 (6 bases). Looked up from germline, CDR1 is SQVTM and CDR2 is ANQGSEA. The CDR3 loop spans 14 amino acids. V was pared by 7 bases and J by 3 bases, with 16 bases between. CDR3 protein: CSAQVGAGGNTIYF. DNA of the CDR3: TGCAGCGCTCAAGTGGGGGCGGGTGGAAACACCATATATTTT.

The rearrangement links TRBV28 to TRBJ2-1; TRBD2 aligns across 13 bases. The CDR3 spans 16 residues. The germline V gene encodes CDR1 MDHEN and CDR2 SYDVKM. With 8 bases clipped from V and 6 bases from J, the junction kept 10 bases outside the gene matches. The CDR3 bases are TGTGCCAGCGGACGGACTAGCGGGAGCTTTGTCAATGAGCAGTTCTTC. The encoded protein is CASGRTSGSFVNEQFF.

This clone has only one observation. The V and J genes are TRBV19 and TRBJ2-5, with D perhaps TRBD1 or TRBD2 (5 bases each). CDR3 length: 15 amino acids. V was shortened by 4 bases and J by 5 bases, with 17 bases between the two germline ends. The germline V gene encodes CDR1 LNHDA and CDR2 SQIVND (reference sequence). This chain's CDR3 is CASSSGAGTSETQYF. CDR3 DNA: TGTGCCAGTAGTAGTGGGGCCGGGACGTCGGAGACCCAGTACTTC.

The V gene is TRBV7-9, the J gene TRBJ2-2; 11 bases agree with TRBD1. With V trimmed by 4 bases and J by 6 bases, 4 bases remained unmatched. The CDR3 sequence is 15 residues long. Germline lookup yields CDR1 SEHNR and CDR2 FQNEAQ (reference sequence). This chain's CDR3 is CASSSPGQGAGELFF. The DNA of the CDR3 is TGTGCCAGCAGCTCTCCGGGACAGGGGGCCGGGGAGCTGTTTTTT.

The chain joins TRBV9 to TRBJ2-1; 7 positions agree with TRBD2. The CDR3 sequence is 15 residues long. Trimming cost V 0 bases and J 7 bases; bases outside gene matches: 7. Germline CDR1 is SGDLS and CDR2 is YYNGEE. The CDR3 bases are TGTGCCAGCAGCGTAGTGGCGGGAGCTGGGAATGAGCAGTTCTTC. This codes for CASSVVAGAGNEQFF.

This clone occurred once. The chain combines TRBV19 with TRBJ2-1, with 10 bases identical to TRBD1. The J segment lost 9 bases and the V segment lost 3 bases, leaving 5 bases of the junction unmatched. This CDR3 is built from 14 residues. Germline values: CDR1 LNHDA, CDR2 SQIVND (reference sequence). The CDR3 bases are TGTGCCAGTAGTATCCGACAGGGGGCTGTTGAGCAGTTCTTC. It specifies CASSIRQGAVEQFF. Variable domain in full (rest from reference TRBV19 and TRBJ2-1): DGGITQSPKYLFRKEGQNVTLSCEQNLNHDAMYWYRQDPGQGLRLIYYSQIVNDFQKGDIAEGYSVSREKKESFPLTVTSAQKNPTAFYLCASSIRQGAVEQFFGPGTRLTVL.

This clone appeared once. CDR3 coding DNA: TGTGCCACCAGCAGAGCCGGGCATCCAGGGGAGGTAGCCAAAAACATTCAGTACTTC. Amino acid sequence: CATSRAGHPGEVAKNIQYF. The chain uses TRBV15 and TRBJ2-4; the D call may be TRBD1 or TRBD2 (6 bases each). The CDR3 contains 19 residues. Looked up from germline, CDR1 is LNHNV and CDR2 is YYDKDF (reference sequence). Trimming took off 1 base at V and 0 bases at J, with 19 bases between the two ends.

J is TRBJ1-2 and V is TRBV28, with 7 bases fitting TRBD1. Germline CDR1 is MDHEN and CDR2 is SYDVKM. With V trimmed by 2 bases and J by 7 bases, 7 bases remained unmatched. There are 14 residues in the CDR3. CDR3 region: CASSLIKGAGGYTF. DNA for the CDR3: TGTGCCAGCAGTTTAATTAAGGGGGCGGGTGGCTACACCTTC.

This clone appeared a single time. This sequence joins TRBV7-2 and TRBJ1-3; 8 bases agree with TRBD1. This CDR3 spans 15 amino acids. V dropped 5 bases and J dropped 9; count of bases not matched to a gene: 12. CDR1 is SGHTA and CDR2 is FQGNSA in the germline V gene. This CDR3 reads CASSTRDRMMGTIYF. In DNA, the CDR3 is TGTGCCAGCAGCACCCGGGACAGGATGATGGGCACCATATATTTT.

The chain links TRBV30 to TRBJ2-6, with TRBD1 as a possible D gene (6 bases). Trimming shortened V by 1 base and J by 0 bases, and 16 bases separated the two germline ends. Germline V gene lookup returns CDR1 GTSNPN and CDR2 SVGIG (reference sequence). This CDR3 contains 18 residues. The CDR3 nucleotides are TGTGCCTGGAGTGCTCTGGGCAGGGGCAACTCTGGGGCCAACGTCCTGACTTTC. As protein: CAWSALGRGNSGANVLTF.

Concerning this clone itself: One end of the junction varies from germline; a read error may be responsible. In the same sample, other DNA sequences code for this CDR3. This chain uses TRBV6-6 with TRBJ2-7; D possibly corresponds to TRBD1 (6 bases). Germline V CDR1 and CDR2: MNHNY, SVGAGI (reference sequence). The CDR3 extends over 14 amino acids. The CDR3 coding sequence is TGCGCCAGCAGCATACGGGACAATTCCTACGAGCAGTACTTC. Amino acids: CASSIRDNSYEQYF.

The chain carries TRBV11-3 and TRBJ2-5, with 16 bases that match TRBD2. The CDR3 covers 17 residues. From germline, CDR1 is SGHNT and CDR2 YENEEA. Trimming cost V 6 bases and J 5 bases; bases outside gene matches: 9. CDR3 residues: CASSSGLAGGPGETQYF. The CDR3 nucleotides read TGTGCCAGCAGTTCGGGACTAGCGGGAGGGCCGGGGGAGACCCAGTACTTC.

Only one count was recorded for this clone. J is TRBJ2-3 and V is TRBV30; 8 bases are shared with TRBD2. Trimming cost V 0 bases and J 4 bases; bases outside gene matches: 3. Germline V lookup: CDR1 GTSNPN, CDR2 SVGIG (reference sequence). The CDR3 has 14 amino acids. The CDR3 sequence is CAWSVGGASDTQYF. DNA for the CDR3: TGTGCCTGGAGTGTCGGGGGGGCGTCAGATACGCAGTATTTT.

CDR3 nucleotide sequence: TGTGCCAGCAGTGGGGGACAGGGGGCATCAACTGAAGCTTTCTTT. This encodes CASSGGQGASTEAFF. The gene calls are TRBV2 and TRBJ1-1; 12 bases fit TRBD1. Germline CDR1 reads SNHLY; CDR2 reads FYNNEI. The CDR3 length is 15 residues. The ends lost 4 bases at V and 5 bases at J; junction bases unmatched: 5.

The chain combines TRBV7-9 with TRBJ1-1, with unresolved D. The CDR3 runs 12 residues. Germline lookup yields CDR1 SEHNR and CDR2 FQNEAQ (reference sequence). The V end was cut by 4 bases, the J end by 4 bases, with 7 bases between. The CDR3 here is CASSSTRTEAFF. The CDR3 DNA reads TGTGCCAGCAGCTCCACCCGCACTGAAGCTTTCTTT.

The J gene is TRBJ1-1, the V gene TRBV7-6; 9 bases are a match to TRBD1. Trimming took 5 bases from V and 1 from J; bases not matched to a gene: 11. CDR1 SGHVS and CDR2 FNYEAQ come from the germline V gene. CDR3 length equals 17 residues. CDR3 sequence reads: CASSRNFPGQGNTEAFF. CDR3 bases: TGTGCCAGCAGCCGAAATTTCCCGGGACAGGGGAACACTGAAGCTTTCTTT.

DNA for the CDR3: TGTGCCAGTAGTATAGTTCCAGGGGCTAGCAATCAGCCCCAGCATTTT. Translation: CASSIVPGASNQPQHF. V is TRBV19 and J is TRBJ1-5; D possibly corresponds to TRBD1 (6 bases). V lost 1 base, J lost 0 bases, and 10 bases lay in between. The germline V gene has CDR1 LNHDA and CDR2 SQIVND (reference sequence). The CDR3 is made up of 16 amino acids. The full variable domain, in which reference TRBV19 and TRBJ1-5 provide the parts outside the CDR3, is DGGITQSPKYLFRKEGQNVTLSCEQNLNHDAMYWYRQDPGQGLRLIYYSQIVNDFQKGDIAEGYSVSREKKESFPLTVTSAQKNPTAFYLCASSIVPGASNQPQHFGDGTRLSIL.